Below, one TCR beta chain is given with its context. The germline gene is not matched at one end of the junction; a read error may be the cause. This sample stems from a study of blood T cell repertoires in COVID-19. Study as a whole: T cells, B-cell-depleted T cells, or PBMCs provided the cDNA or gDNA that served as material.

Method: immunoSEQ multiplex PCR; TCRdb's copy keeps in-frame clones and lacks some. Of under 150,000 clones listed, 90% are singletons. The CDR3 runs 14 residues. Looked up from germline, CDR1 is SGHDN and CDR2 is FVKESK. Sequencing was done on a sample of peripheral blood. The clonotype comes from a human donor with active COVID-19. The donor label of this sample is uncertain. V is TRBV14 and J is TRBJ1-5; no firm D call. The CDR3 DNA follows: TGTGCCAGCAGCTCCCGGACTCGTCGTCAGACCCAGCATTTT. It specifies CASSSRTRRQTQHF.